This T cell receptor beta chain was recovered during a study of shared clonotypes between healthy human individuals (TCRdb year 2020). Notes on the research overall: The cohort comprised a couple of women and a few men aged 18 to 49 years. For each donor, CD4 naive and CD4 memory were each run on three plates, CD8 naive on two plates, and CD8 memory on one plate. Blood TCR repertoires of a handful of healthy adults were deeply sequenced to estimate repertoire size and the extent of clonotype sharing between individuals. To increase sequencing depth and limit assay-specific biases, TCR repertoire library preparation and sequencing were carried out by different laboratories using diverse techniques. Leukapheresis yielded between about 0.94 and 8.9 billion PBMCs per donor.

Using the deep immunoSEQ assay, TCR CDR3 regions were amplified from genomic DNA by multiplex PCR. Genomic DNA extracted from each cell subset was distributed evenly over all wells of several immunoSEQ 96-well plates, and each plate served as one replicate. For sorted subsets, each replicate PCR was loaded with approximately 0.2 ug genomic DNA, equivalent to 30,000 or so T cell genomes. Purified libraries were measured with a Qubit 3.0 fluorometer, size-checked on a Bioanalyzer 2100, and measured again with the KAPA Library Quantification kit. Every immunoSEQ 96-well plate was sequenced on a dedicated single-read 150-cycle Illumina NextSeq 550 flow cell. Concerning the study's data processing: Because only junctional sequences without quality scores were contained in the immunoSEQ output, filtering matching that applied to full-length reads could not be performed. Sequences were annotated with PyIR, a Python wrapper for IgBLAST v1.9, and V/J genes and CDR3 were assigned using IMGT germline references. Reads were removed for weak V/J assignments (E-value above 1e-6), missing CDR3, stop codons, out-of-frame junctions, or ambiguous translated residues. A V3J clonotype was defined by an identical inferred V gene, J gene, and CDR3 amino acid sequence. To compute the percentage overlap between repertoires, the number of shared unique clonotypes was divided by the size of the smaller repertoire. RTK rarefaction, the Chao1 estimator, and Recon v2.1 estimates of unobserved clonotypes were used to assess repertoire richness. Generation probabilities were computed with OLGA for all TCRbeta clonotypes obtained by the gDNA method from several donors. TCRdb obtained this table from immuneACCESS and retained in-frame rearrangements with V and J assigned. These tables miss some clones; where compared with another copy, unresolved V genes account for less than half of the shortfall, and the remainder is unexplained. That table gives V, J and clone size, and the DNA gave D and trimming. Present in this sample are some 500,000 clones, 95% to 97% of which were seen just once. The top ten constitute 0.064% of the sample.

Study-wide findings and limitations: Higher generation probabilities were observed for clonotypes shared by all four sorted-subset donors than for non-shared clonotypes. Estimated clonotype richness was generally larger for naive than for memory subsets. Sampling was limited to blood, and TCR repertoires in tissue likely differ from TCR repertoires in blood. Because the study included only a small number of donors, the genetic and exposure-history diversity represented was limited. Across a few donors, roughly 5.1% of naive CD4, around 3.5% of naive CD8, about 2.3% of memory CD4, and under 0.45% of memory CD8 clonotypes were shared. Based on pairwise subsampling, the degree of clonotype sharing among donors was expected to be affected by sequencing depth. Even with the large sequencing depth, rarefaction of the sorted-subset datasets indicated that sequencing was incomplete.

V is trimmed back by 8 bases and J by 5 bases, and the junction contains 12 bases that no gene match accounts for. The CDR3 runs 14 amino acids, cysteine and phenylalanine included. The retained sequence is limited to the CDR3, 42 bases, with the frame set at the first base. CDR1 MNHEY and CDR2 SVGAGI are derived from the germline V gene. On this clone itself: What antigen it recognizes has not been identified. No per-base quality is available; no much larger clone lies one base away.

Donors were healthy HIV-negative adults with no recently reported acute infections or vaccinations. Only Caucasian adults living in Nashville, Tennessee, USA were represented among the donors. CD4+ T cells were enriched through magnetic negative selection, after which naive cells were positively selected on CD45RA and the remaining negative fraction served as the memory subset. After blood collection by leukapheresis, PBMCs were isolated using Ficoll-Histopaque density gradient centrifugation and then cryopreserved in the vapor phase of liquid nitrogen. Analytical flow cytometry was used to check the purity and quantity of each magnetically sorted T cell population. From each sorted fraction, genomic DNA was isolated and quantified by UV absorbance on a Nanodrop 2000c.

The sequenced sample consisted of naive CD4+ T cells sorted from blood. The cell subset or site label, read with the paper, signifies: CD45RA+ positively selected. The origin of this receptor is a woman in her thirties in good health. This sequence uses TRBV6-5 and TRBJ2-7; TRBD2 aligns with 7 central bases. Here the CDR3 is given as CASVDSSREHEQYF. The bases read TGTGCCAGCGTAGACTCTTCGCGGGAGCACGAGCAGTACTTC.